This T cell receptor (beta chain) was recovered during a study of blood T cell repertoires in COVID-19. CDR1 is SGHAT, CDR2 FQNNGV, per germline. Unmatched junction bases numbered 9, after V lost 4 bases and J lost 5 bases. The CDR3 length is 15 residues. Profiling relied on immunoSEQ multiplex PCR, and the TCRdb table lists in-frame clones only, not all of them. The sample lists 130,000 or so clones, roughly 80% occurring once. This clone turned up a few times. The chain is built from TRBV11-2 and TRBJ2-3; 7 nucleotides line up with TRBD1. Sequencing input: peripheral blood. The clonotype comes from a woman in her fifties or sixties with acute or convalescent COVID-19. This CDR3 reads CASSSDRVRGDTQYF. For the CDR3, the DNA is TGTGCCAGCAGCTCTGACAGGGTCAGAGGAGATACGCAGTATTTT.